Shown below are 29 T cell receptor beta chains from a single sample sequenced in a study of human T cells and chemical hapten exposure. Time point of the sample: pre-sensitization, week 0. The treatment denotes: therapeutic diphenylcyclopropenone sensitization with weekly scalp DPC. One entry per CDR3 protein, called by TCRdb with MiXCR from the RACE reads. The sample includes 380,000 or so distinct CDR3 sequences, around 5.5% of them seen just once. This specimen was whole blood, taken in connection with sensitization to the hapten diphenylcyclopropenone (DPC). Receptor source: a woman younger than 35 with alopecia areata. Some clones in this sample may be carry-over from other donors' samples.

This clonotype was seen repeatedly, ten times or more. The chain combines TRBV7-9 with TRBJ1-2; D is unclear. The CDR3 has 13 amino acids. CDR1 SEHNR and CDR2 FQNEAQ come from the germline V gene (reference sequence). The V end was cut by 3 bases, the J end by 7 bases, with 12 bases between. Here the CDR3 reads CASSLVRLGGYTF. CDR3 bases: TGTGCCAGCAGCTTGGTACGCCTGGGTGGCTACACCTTC.

V gene TRBV5-1 combines with J gene TRBJ2-2, with a weak D call TRBD1 (5 bases). Germline assignment: CDR1 SGHRS and CDR2 YFSETQ. Trimming cost V 1 base and J 6 bases, with 10 bases left between them. There are 14 residues in the CDR3. The CDR3 nucleotides are TGCGCCAGCAGCTTGCAGGGTTTCGCCGGGGAGCTGTTTTTT. Residues: CASSLQGFAGELFF.

The V call is TRBV6-2 or TRBV6-3, the J call TRBJ2-7; D gene ambiguous. There are 13 residues in the CDR3. V lost 2 bases and J 2 bases, leaving 7 bases between the germline ends. Looked up from germline, CDR1 is MNHEY and CDR2 is SVGEGT. This chain's CDR3 is CASSYAGPYEQYF. The CDR3 DNA sequence: TGTGCCAGCAGTTACGCCGGACCCTACGAGCAGTACTTC.

In its sample, this clonotype was seen many times. The V gene is TRBV5-1, the J gene TRBJ2-3, with D perhaps assigned TRBD1 or TRBD2 (5 bases each). Germline CDR1 reads SGHRS; CDR2 reads YFSETQ. The CDR3 sequence is 14 residues long. The ends were cut back, 0 bases at V and 4 bases at J, with 9 bases in the middle. The CDR3 nucleotides read TGCGCCAGCAGCTTGGGGGACGGGGCAGATACGCAGTATTTT. Translation gives CASSLGDGADTQYF.

The CDR3 coding sequence is TGTGCCACCAGGGGACCAAAATACAATGAGCAGTTCTTC. Its protein is CATRGPKYNEQFF. The V gene is TRBV24-1, the J gene TRBJ2-1; either TRBD1 or TRBD2 may supply D (5 bases each). The length of the CDR3 is 13 residues. Germline V gene data show CDR1 as KGHDR and CDR2 as SFDVKD. V was cut by 7 bases and J by 4 bases, with 10 bases left in between.

This clonotype was found many times. At one end, the junction sequence differs from germline, possibly due to a read error. The chain employs TRBV5-4 and TRBJ2-2, with 9 bases lining up with TRBD1. The CDR3 has 15 residues. Looked up from germline, CDR1 is SGHNT and CDR2 is YYREEE (reference sequence). CDR3 DNA: TGTGCCAGCAGATTGGACAGGGGAAACACCGGGGAGCTGTTTTTT. Its translation is CASRLDRGNTGELFF.

The rearrangement joins TRBV6-6 to TRBJ1-6; 8 bases match TRBD1. The CDR3 runs to 14 residues. Germline CDR1 is MNHNY and CDR2 is SVGAGI (reference sequence). V lost 4 bases to trimming and J lost 7 bases; unmatched junction nucleotides: 3. The CDR3 protein is CASSFRGPNSPLHF. As DNA, the CDR3 is TGTGCCAGCAGTTTCAGGGGGCCGAATTCACCCCTCCACTTT.

This clonotype appeared a few times. The chain carries TRBV10-3 and TRBJ1-2, with D possibly being TRBD1 (5 bases). This CDR3 has 16 amino acids. V gave up 2 bases and J gave up 4 bases, with 17 bases separating them. Germline CDR1 ENHRY, CDR2 SYGVKD. The CDR3 DNA is TGTGCCATCAGTGAGACGCGGGGCCCTACCGTCTATGGCTACACCTTC. Its protein product is CAISETRGPTVYGYTF.

A remark on this clonotype: Germline and junction disagree at one end, which may indicate a read error. V usage is TRBV12-3 or TRBV12-4 and J usage is TRBJ2-2, with D tentatively TRBD1 (5 bases). This CDR3 region has 16 residues. The CDR3 sequence is CARSPDTFGNTGELFF. CDR3 in DNA: TGTGCCCGCAGTCCGGACACCTTTGGGAACACCGGGGAGCTGTTTTTT.

This sequence joins TRBV29-1 and TRBJ2-7, with 8 bases identical to TRBD1. The germline gives CDR1 SQVTM, CDR2 ANQGSEA. V was clipped by 5 bases and J by 0 bases; unmatched bases: 3. This CDR3 has 13 amino acids. In nucleotides, the CDR3 is TGCAGCGTTACAGGGGGTACCTCCTACGAGCAGTACTTC. Translation gives CSVTGGTSYEQYF.

Concerning this clonotype: This sequence may be a read error, since a much larger clone differs from it by one base. V is TRBV7-2 and J is TRBJ2-6, with 9 bases fitting TRBD1. V dropped 3 bases and J dropped 4; count of bases not matched to a gene: 4. The germline V gene has CDR1 SGHTA and CDR2 FQGNSA. The CDR3 runs 16 residues. The CDR3 loop reads CASSFGTGTGANVLTF. CDR3 bases: TGTGCCAGCAGCTTCGGGACAGGGACAGGGGCCAACGTCCTGACTTTC.

The rearrangement links TRBV6-1 to TRBJ2-3; a possible D gene is TRBD1 (6 bases). In germline, CDR1 is MNHNS, CDR2 SASEGT. The CDR3 covers 14 residues. V lost 8 bases and J 0 bases, leaving 12 bases between the germline ends. CDR3 protein: CASFRDRSTDTQYF. In nucleotides, the CDR3 is TGTGCCAGCTTTCGAGACAGGAGCACAGATACGCAGTATTTT.

The rearrangement uses TRBV6-5 and TRBJ2-7; possible D gene TRBD2, 7 bases. The V and J ends lost 6 bases and 2 bases respectively, with 17 bases between them. The CDR3 covers 15 residues. Germline assignment: CDR1 MNHEY and CDR2 SVGAGI. CDR3 sequence: CASSLRGGAPYEQYF. The CDR3 nucleotides are TGTGCCAGCAGCCTACGTGGGGGGGCGCCCTACGAGCAGTACTTC.

This clonotype showed up just a few times. The chain uses TRBV28 and TRBJ1-2, with a weak D call TRBD1 (5 bases). V was trimmed by 5 bases and J by 10 bases, leaving 17 bases between them. The CDR3 loop spans 13 amino acids. Per germline, CDR1 MDHEN and CDR2 SYDVKM. The CDR3 DNA sequence: TGTGCCAGCAGTCTACGCAACCAGGGCGCCTACACCTTC. Translating gives CASSLRNQGAYTF.

This clonotype was found many times. The chain couples TRBV6-2 or TRBV6-3 to TRBJ1-6; D is uncertain. Germline loops: CDR1 MNHEY, CDR2 SVGEGT. This CDR3 has 13 amino acids. V was shortened by 4 bases and J by 10 bases, with 11 bases between the two germline ends. The CDR3 nucleotides are TGTGCCAGCAGTTGGGGATCACAATCACCCCTCCACTTT. It is translated as CASSWGSQSPLHF.

V usage is TRBV18 and J usage is TRBJ1-1; possibly TRBD1 for D (5 bases). V gave up 3 bases and J gave up 3 bases, with 17 bases separating them. The germline V gene encodes CDR1 KGHSH and CDR2 LQKENI. There are 16 residues in the CDR3. In DNA form, the CDR3 reads TGTGCCAGCTCACCTCAACTTGGGGCGCCCGACACTGAAGCTTTCTTT. This encodes CASSPQLGAPDTEAFF.

The chain joins TRBV27 to TRBJ1-2, with D uncertain. The V end lost 10 bases, the J end lost 2 bases, and 11 bases lay between the germline ends. CDR3 length equals 12 residues. Germline V lookup: CDR1 MNHEY, CDR2 SMNVEV (reference sequence). This CDR3 is CATSTPNYGYTF. The DNA of the CDR3 is TGTGCCACTTCCACGCCAAACTATGGCTACACCTTC.

In its sample, this clonotype was seen many times. The CDR3 spells CASSQDPGTGNTEAFF. The CDR3 coding sequence is TGTGCCAGCAGCCAAGATCCCGGGACAGGGAACACTGAAGCTTTCTTT. The chain carries TRBV4-2 and TRBJ1-1; 8 bases agree with TRBD1. The CDR3 consists of 16 residues. The V and J ends lost 0 bases and 1 base, in that order; junction bases with no gene match: 4. Germline V gives CDR1 LGHNA, CDR2 YNFKEQ.

This clonotype occurred many times. The chain uses TRBV6-5 and TRBJ2-7; 10 bases agree with TRBD1. The CDR3 covers 14 residues. The trim removed 2 bases at V and 7 bases at J, leaving 5 bases unmatched. Germline assignment: CDR1 MNHEY and CDR2 SVGAGI. The CDR3, as DNA: TGTGCCAGCAGTTACGGGACAGGGGCGGAAGAGCAGTACTTC. It yields the protein CASSYGTGAEEQYF.

This clonotype was seen many times. The chain combines TRBV7-2 with TRBJ1-4; no firm D call. The CDR3 is 17 residues long. V gave up 1 base and J gave up 6 bases, with 18 bases separating them. The germline CDR1 and CDR2 sequences are SGHTA and FQGNSA. DNA for the CDR3: TGTGCCAGCAGCTTAGAGATAAGGAGCATCTGGGATGAAAAACTGTTTTTT. This gives the protein CASSLEIRSIWDEKLFF. Using reference TRBV7-2 and TRBJ1-4 for the parts outside the CDR3, the full variable domain is GAGVSQSPSNKVTEKGKDVELRCDPISGHTALYWYRQSLGQGLEFLIYFQGNSAPDKSGLPSDRFSAERTGGSVSTLTIQRTQQEDSAVYLCASSLEIRSIWDEKLFFGSGTQLSVL.

This clonotype was counted many times. One end of the junction is discordant with germline, which a read error may explain. The chain carries TRBV27 and TRBJ2-7, with TRBD1 matching over 8 bases. The CDR3 consists of 11 residues. Germline loops: CDR1 MNHEY, CDR2 SMNVEV (reference sequence). The CDR3 nucleotides are TGTGCCAGCAGTCCCTCCGGACAGGGACACTTC. Amino acid sequence: CASSPSGQGHF.

This clonotype appeared many times. J is TRBJ2-7 and V is TRBV20-1, with TRBD2 matching over 11 bases. This CDR3 region has 14 residues. The J segment lost 2 bases and the V segment lost 5 bases, leaving 5 bases of the junction unmatched. Germline V lookup: CDR1 DFQATT, CDR2 SNEGSKA (reference sequence). DNA for the CDR3: TGCAGTGCTCCCGTAGCGGGGGGGACCTACGAGCAGTACTTC. Protein: CSAPVAGGTYEQYF.

This chain uses TRBV14 with TRBJ1-3; the D is unclear. Germline CDR1 SGHDN, CDR2 FVKESK. CDR3 size: 15 residues. The ends were cut back, 7 bases at V and 2 bases at J, with 15 bases in the middle. In DNA, the CDR3 is TGTGCCAGCACGGTTGGCAGCAGTCCTGGAAACACCATATATTTT. Its protein product is CASTVGSSPGNTIYF.

The chain combines TRBV12-3 or TRBV12-4 with TRBJ1-6; tentatively, D is TRBD1 (5 bases). The germline V and J ends were trimmed by 3 bases and 0 bases, with 21 bases remaining between them. The CDR3 spans 20 residues. Here the CDR3 DNA reads TGTGCCAGCAGTTTTTATAGTATGCAGGGAACAAGCTCCTATAATTCACCCCTCCACTTT. Protein product: CASSFYSMQGTSSYNSPLHF.

The CDR3 DNA sequence: TGCGCCAGCAGCCAAGTCCTCCCAGGGGACGATACCGGGGAGCTGTTTTTT. Its protein is CASSQVLPGDDTGELFF. This chain connects TRBV4-1 to TRBJ2-2, with D perhaps TRBD1 (6 bases). V was pared by 1 base and J by 5 bases, with 17 bases between. Germline CDR1 MGHRA, CDR2 YSYEKL. This CDR3 contains 17 residues.

The chain links TRBV20-1 to TRBJ1-2; 8 nucleotides match TRBD1. V gave up 0 bases and J gave up 4 bases; unmatched junction bases: 4. This CDR3 is built from 14 residues. CDR1 is DFQATT, CDR2 SNEGSKA, per germline (reference sequence). CDR3 in amino acids: CSARDPGQGYGYTF. CDR3 nucleotide sequence: TGCAGTGCTAGAGATCCCGGACAGGGCTATGGCTACACCTTC.

This clonotype occurred a few times. V usage is TRBV20-1 and J usage is TRBJ2-5; 8 bases fit TRBD2. Looked up from germline, CDR1 is DFQATT and CDR2 is SNEGSKA (reference sequence). V lost 3 bases, J lost 4 bases, and 10 bases stayed unmatched. The CDR3 extends over 15 amino acids. This CDR3 reads CSASFSGEGLETQYF. The CDR3 nucleotides are TGCAGTGCTAGCTTTAGCGGGGAGGGGTTAGAGACCCAGTACTTC.

The chain has TRBV9 and TRBJ2-1; D is uncertain. In germline, CDR1 is SGDLS, CDR2 YYNGEE. The CDR3 is 15 residues long. The V gene lost 0 bases and the J gene lost 5 bases, with 12 bases spanning the gap. CDR3 DNA sequence: TGTGCCAGCAGCGTAGGGTCAGTATGGAACAATGAGCAGTTCTTC. Translating it yields CASSVGSVWNNEQFF. The variable domain in full, completed from reference TRBV9 and TRBJ2-1, reads DSGVTQTPKHLITATGQRVTLRCSPRSGDLSVYWYQQSLDQGLQFLIQYYNGEERAKGNILERFSAQQFPDLHSELNLSSLELGDSALYFCASSVGSVWNNEQFFGPGTRLTVL.

This clonotype has at least ten counts. The chain joins TRBV11-2 to TRBJ1-1; the match to TRBD1 covers 8 bases. Germline V lookup: CDR1 SGHAT, CDR2 FQNNGV. CDR3 size: 16 residues. With 4 bases clipped from V and 7 bases from J, the junction kept 14 bases outside the gene matches. CDR3 in DNA: TGTGCCAGCAGCTCCGGGCTGGGTCAGGGGGCGTTTGAAGCTTTCTTT. This translates into CASSSGLGQGAFEAFF.